Below, 15 T cell receptor beta chains from the same sample are listed, as sequenced in a study of blood T cell repertoires in COVID-19. Clones were sequenced by immunoSEQ multiplex PCR, and TCRdb holds only the in-frame ones, with some missing. Of 95,000 to 150,000 clones in the sample, around 82% were seen once. The specimen sequenced was peripheral blood. The receptors originated from a man older than 75 with active or convalescent COVID-19.

The rearrangement links TRBV4-2 to TRBJ2-3; 10 positions agree with TRBD2. The CDR3 sequence is 19 residues long. Trimming took 6 bases from V and 0 from J; bases not matched to a gene: 15. CDR1 LGHNA and CDR2 YNFKEQ come from the germline V gene. CDR3 nucleotide sequence: TGTGCCAGCAGTTTCAACCCACTAGCGGGGCCCTCTAGCACAGATACGCAGTATTTT. This sequence encodes CASSFNPLAGPSSTDTQYF.

Here the CDR3 reads CASSAEPQDNEQFF. CDR3 coding DNA: TGTGCCAGCAGCGCGGAACCACAGGACAATGAGCAGTTCTTC. This chain links TRBV9 with TRBJ2-1, with D tentatively TRBD1 (5 bases). Germline V gives CDR1 SGDLS, CDR2 YYNGEE. V lost 3 bases and J 5 bases, leaving 12 bases between the germline ends. The CDR3 is made up of 14 amino acids.

This sequence joins TRBV10-3 and TRBJ2-1, with 8 bases fitting TRBD1. V shed 2 bases and J 4 bases; nucleotides not matched to a gene: 7. This CDR3 has 16 amino acids. Germline CDR1 and CDR2: ENHRY and SYGVKD. CDR3 loop: CAISETTGGQYNEQFF. The CDR3 nucleotides are TGTGCCATCAGTGAGACCACAGGGGGGCAATACAATGAGCAGTTCTTC.

CDR3 region: CAISEGTMGTDTQYF. For the CDR3, the DNA is TGTGCCATCAGTGAAGGGACAATGGGGACAGATACGCAGTATTTT. The chain recombines TRBV10-3 with TRBJ2-3; TRBD1 might be the D (6 bases). V lost 3 bases, J lost 3 bases, and 13 bases lay in between. There are 15 residues in the CDR3. Germline lookup yields CDR1 ENHRY and CDR2 SYGVKD.

The genes are TRBV19 and TRBJ1-2; 9 bases agree with TRBD1. V shed 5 bases and J 8 bases; nucleotides not matched to a gene: 12. This CDR3 region has 15 residues. Germline V gene data show CDR1 as LNHDA and CDR2 as SQIVND (reference sequence). CDR3 sequence (DNA): TGTGCCAGTAGTCCGGTGGGACAGGGCCCATGGGGCTACACCTTC. It is translated as CASSPVGQGPWGYTF. Full variable domain (missing parts from reference TRBV19 and TRBJ1-2): DGGITQSPKYLFRKEGQNVTLSCEQNLNHDAMYWYRQDPGQGLRLIYYSQIVNDFQKGDIAEGYSVSREKKESFPLTVTSAQKNPTAFYLCASSPVGQGPWGYTFGSGTRLTVV.

CDR3 nucleotide sequence: TGTGCCAGCTCTTGGGCAGGGGGCGATTCACCCCTCCACTTT. This gives the protein CASSWAGGDSPLHF. This rearrangement joins TRBV5-5 to TRBJ1-6; 8 nucleotides line up with TRBD1. Germline CDR1 is SGHKS and CDR2 is YYEKEE (reference sequence). The CDR3 has 14 residues. V lost 7 bases to trimming and J lost 8 bases; unmatched junction nucleotides: 8.

V gene TRBV7-9 combines with J gene TRBJ1-3; D is unresolved. Trimming left V 1 base short and J 0 bases short, with 7 bases between. The CDR3 runs 15 residues. Germline V lookup: CDR1 SEHNR, CDR2 FQNEAQ (reference sequence). CDR3 amino acids: CASSLVLSSGNTIYF. For the CDR3, the DNA is TGTGCCAGCAGCTTAGTACTGAGCTCTGGAAACACCATATATTTT.

This chain links TRBV2 with TRBJ2-3, with TRBD2 identical over 13 bases. This CDR3 contains 16 residues. The trim removed 7 bases at V and 2 bases at J, leaving 6 bases unmatched. Germline assignment: CDR1 SNHLY and CDR2 FYNNEI. CDR3 in amino acids: CASTRLAGGDTDTQYF. The CDR3 coding sequence is TGTGCCAGCACCAGACTAGCGGGGGGCGACACAGATACGCAGTATTTT.

The CDR3 here is CASSDRYLGVPYEQYF. For the CDR3, the DNA is TGTGCCAGCAGCGACAGATACCTGGGCGTCCCCTACGAGCAGTACTTC. J is TRBJ2-7 and V is TRBV6-4; D might be TRBD1 (5 bases). Germline-derived CDR1 and CDR2 are MRHNA and SNTAGT. CDR3 length equals 16 residues. Between the trimmed V and J ends, which lost 6 bases and 2 bases, there was a span of 20 bases.

CDR3 sequence reads: CATSDFNTGNIETQYF. In nucleotides, the CDR3 is TGTGCCACCAGTGATTTTAACACAGGGAATATTGAGACCCAGTACTTC. This rearrangement joins TRBV24-1 to TRBJ2-5; TRBD1 might be the D (6 bases). The V gene's germline CDR1 is KGHDR and CDR2 SFDVKD. CDR3 length: 16 amino acids. V was cut by 1 base and J by 5 bases, with 16 bases left in between.

In regard to this clone: The junction departs from germline at one end; a sequencing error may be responsible. V gene TRBV7-9 combines with J gene TRBJ1-1; D uncertain. Germline V gene lookup returns CDR1 SEHNR and CDR2 FQNEAQ (reference sequence). The CDR3 loop spans 13 amino acids. The CDR3 nucleotides read TGTGCCAGCAGCATAGCCGACCGGGCTGAAGCTTTCTTT. Translation gives CASSIADRAEAFF.

J is TRBJ2-2 and V is TRBV4-3, with 12 bases lining up with TRBD2. Germline trimming cut 1 base from V and 5 bases from J; bases unmatched to any gene: 2. The CDR3 has 16 amino acids. Germline V lookup: CDR1 LGHNA, CDR2 YSLEER. The CDR3 DNA reads as TGCGCCAGCAGCCAAGCTAGCGGGGGGGCGACCGGGGAGCTGTTTTTT. Encoded protein: CASSQASGGATGELFF.

The chain couples TRBV7-6 to TRBJ1-1, with D possibly TRBD1 on 6 matching bases. The CDR3 consists of 14 residues. The V end was cut by 1 base, the J end by 1 base, with 7 bases between. Germline CDR1 SGHVS, CDR2 FNYEAQ. CDR3 loop: CASSLGGPNTEAFF. The CDR3 DNA sequence: TGTGCCAGCAGCTTAGGGGGGCCGAACACTGAAGCTTTCTTT. Using reference TRBV7-6 and TRBJ1-1 for the parts outside the CDR3, the full variable domain is GAGVSQSPRYKVTKRGQDVALRCDPISGHVSLYWYRQALGQGPEFLTYFNYEAQQDKSGLPNDRFSAERPEGSISTLTIQRTEQRDSAMYRCASSLGGPNTEAFFGQGTRLTVV.

The chain joins TRBV10-1 to TRBJ2-7, with D maybe TRBD1 (6 bases). Germline V CDR1 and CDR2: WNHNN, SYGVQD (reference sequence). Trimming removed 6 bases from V and 5 bases from J, with 17 bases in between. The CDR3 consists of 14 residues. The CDR3 DNA is TGCGCCAGCAGATCAACAGGGCTTTGGGACGAGCAGTACTTC. It yields the protein CASRSTGLWDEQYF.

V usage is TRBV20-1 and J usage is TRBJ2-3; tentative D call: TRBD2 (6 bases). Germline loops: CDR1 DFQATT, CDR2 SNEGSKA (reference sequence). The CDR3 covers 11 residues. Trimming shortened V by 6 bases and J by 6 bases, and 10 bases separated the two germline ends. The CDR3 loop is CSAAGGDTQYF. CDR3 DNA: TGCAGTGCCGCTGGGGGGGATACGCAGTATTTT.